This T cell receptor (beta chain) appears in the sequencing data of a study of cytomegalovirus exposure and HLA in healthy donors. Study information: The roughly 100 million unique TCR beta sequences, from roughly 170 million T cells, were found by an earlier analysis.

PCR involved 60 Vbeta and 13 Jbeta primers. As processed by the authors: It was a later analysis that counted about 80 million unique TCR beta chains, of which approximately 9.9 million were shared. Only in-frame clones appear in the TCRdb table, and some are missing; sequencing was by immunoSEQ multiplex PCR. V and J calls and clone size come straight from that table; D and trimming were deduced from the DNA. In the table there are about 160,000 clones, less than 90% of which are singletons. The study, taken as a whole, reports: In a later analysis, HLA-associated TCR beta chains were more clonally expanded than equally common others.

A note on this clone: The antigen remains unidentified.

This CDR3 spans 14 amino acids. Trimming pared 6 bases from V and 0 bases from J, leaving 12 bases between. Germline assignment: CDR1 LNHDA and CDR2 SQIVND (reference sequence). Among the donors, all were healthy bone marrow donors. The source of this sequence is a boy between 2 and 10 years old in good health and CMV-seronegative. Material: PBMCs. V is TRBV19 and J is TRBJ2-7; D is unclear. DNA for the CDR3: TGTGCCAGTAGCAACCGAGAGAGCTCCTACGAGCAGTACTTC. This gives the protein CASSNRESSYEQYF.